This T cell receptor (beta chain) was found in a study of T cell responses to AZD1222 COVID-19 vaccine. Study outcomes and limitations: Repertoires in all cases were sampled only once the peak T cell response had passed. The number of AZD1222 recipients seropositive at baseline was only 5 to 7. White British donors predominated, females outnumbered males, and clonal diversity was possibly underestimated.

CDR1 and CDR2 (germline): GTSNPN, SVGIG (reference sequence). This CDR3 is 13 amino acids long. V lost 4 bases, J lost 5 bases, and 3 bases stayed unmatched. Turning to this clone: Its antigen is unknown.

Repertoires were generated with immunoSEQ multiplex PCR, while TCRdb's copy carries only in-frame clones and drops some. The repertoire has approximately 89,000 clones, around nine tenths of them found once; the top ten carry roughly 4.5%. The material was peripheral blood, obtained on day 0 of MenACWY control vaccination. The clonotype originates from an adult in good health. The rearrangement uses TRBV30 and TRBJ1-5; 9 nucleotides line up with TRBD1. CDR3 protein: CAWKDRGDQPQHF. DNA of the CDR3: TGTGCCTGGAAAGACAGGGGGGATCAGCCCCAGCATTTT.